Listed below are T cell receptor beta chains from one sample, sequenced in a study of control samples from healthy donors and cancer patients. The table came from immunoSEQ multiplex PCR; TCRdb's copy has only in-frame clones and leaves some out. The table lists over 100,000 clones, 80% to 90% of them singletons. The sample taken for sequencing was blood. The origin of the receptors is a woman between 45 and 65 years old in good health. Both conserved end residues are trimmed from each CDR3.

CDR3,V,J,length
ATSLDGGPHNEQF,TRBV10-1,TRBJ2-1,13
ASSLRGSGNEQF,TRBV3-1/TRBV3-2,TRBJ2-1,12
SVLTGGGNQPQH,TRBV29-1,TRBJ1-5,12
AWSGTERYEQY,TRBV30,TRBJ2-7,11
ASSLTSPGANVLT,TRBV27,TRBJ2-6,13
ASSLVEGALKNIQY,TRBV5-6,TRBJ2-4,14
SVTLGDQETQY,TRBV29-1,TRBJ2-5,11
SVEDRSGAPL,TRBV29-1,TRBJ1-2,10
ATSDAGTKEPQH,TRBV24-1,TRBJ1-5,12
ASTLGQGSPQETQY,TRBV9,TRBJ2-5,14
ASSLRGTEAF,TRBV12-3/TRBV12-4,TRBJ1-1,10
ASSLGAVYGYT,TRBV5-1,TRBJ1-2,11
ASSPPNTGPGATNEKLF,TRBV18,TRBJ1-4,17
ASTREVASGANVLT,TRBV6-6,TRBJ2-6,14
ATSDGDTNQPQH,TRBV24-1,TRBJ1-5,12
AISEGKETQY,TRBV10-3,TRBJ2-5,10
ASSLDPDTQY,TRBV7-2,TRBJ2-3,10
ASSGLAGFTDTQY,TRBV27,TRBJ2-3,13